This T cell receptor (beta chain) comes out of a study of cytomegalovirus exposure and HLA in healthy donors. TCRdb's table, derived via immunoSEQ multiplex PCR, lists solely in-frame clones and lacks some. This sample yields hundreds of thousands of clones, of which around 87% are seen a single time; 0.92% belongs to the top ten. Notes on the study in general: Reportedly, diagnosis of cytomegalovirus status by the classifier showed high specificity and sensitivity. Most TCR sequences were rare, but some public TCRs occurred in many donors. Cytomegalovirus association was assigned to under 200 TCR beta chains.

The length of the CDR3 is 19 residues. The V gene end was trimmed by 1 base and the J gene end by 2 bases; junction bases not matched to a gene: 13. Germline V CDR1 and CDR2: LGHNA, YSLEER. Concerning this clone itself: The antigen is unknown.

The sequence was obtained from a woman aged 18-29 years in good health and CMV-seronegative. The gene calls are TRBV4-3 and TRBJ2-2; 7 bases match TRBD2. What was sequenced was PBMCs. The CDR3 DNA sequence: TGCGCCAGCAGCCAAGTGGGGCGTGGAGCGGGGATTAACACCGGGGAGCTGTTTTTT. As protein: CASSQVGRGAGINTGELFF.